This TCR beta chain was retrieved from a study of blood T cell repertoires in COVID-19 (dated by TCRdb to 2018 to 2020). Regarding the study in general: Collaborator samples came from the United States, Italy and Spain and covered acute and convalescent phases of COVID-19. The material from the prospective study consisted of cDNA or gDNA derived from T cells, B-cell-depleted T cells, or PBMCs. The dataset comprised deeply sampled blood TCRbeta repertoires from subjects exposed to, actively infected with, or recovered from COVID-19. A freely available public database, intended as a resource for researchers studying the immune response to SARS-CoV-2, is where the repertoires were released. The samples were drawn from two sources: the first 160 participants of the ongoing ImmuneRACE study, and 1,200 or so subjects contributed by 6 global collaborators. Sample metadata almost always included a de-identified subject ID, COVID-19 status, age in years and sex. Where HLA class I and class II types were available, the types were taken from metadata supplied by the sample provider, not from assay-based typing. What the authors observed across the whole study: Clinical and demographic metadata were provided uncurated, with the amount varying by source and participant.

As for this clone: There is no known antigen for this receptor. No base quality values were provided; no much bigger clone lies one nucleotide off.

Collaborating institutions collected whole blood in K2EDTA tubes following their own protocols. For TCRbeta analysis, collaborators shipped samples in one of three forms: frozen whole blood, isolated PBMCs, or DNA extracted from either of those sample types. V lost 4 bases and J lost 2 bases; the stretch between them is 9 bases long. The germline V gene encodes CDR1 LGHDT and CDR2 YNNKEL (reference sequence). Including the terminal cysteine and phenylalanine, the CDR3 comprises 13 residues. Here the CDR3 DNA is all that survives: 39 bases in frame from base 1. TCRbeta CDR3 regions were amplified from genomic DNA by means of the immunoSEQ Assay, a bias-controlled multiplex PCR. For the original study's pipeline: The number of nucleated cells in each sample was estimated from the amplification of reference gene primers within the assay. To quantify the absolute abundance of each unique TCRbeta CDR3 rearrangement, sequence reads were collapsed and filtered. For each sample, productive Simpson clonality was calculated by taking the square root of Simpson's diversity index across productive rearrangements. The immuneACCESS repertoire file appears here via TCRdb, limited to in-frame rearrangements. These files lack a portion of the clones; in checked studies, under half of the deficit traces to unresolved V genes, and the cause of the others is not known. Clone size and V and J calls were adopted from that table, with D and trimming inferred from the DNA. For this sample there are some 350,000 clones; more than 75% appear just once. The ten most abundant clones make up under 3% of the sample.

The sample taken for sequencing was peripheral blood. The chain is encoded by TRBV3-1 (or the pseudogene TRBV3-2) joined to TRBJ2-7; the D gene cannot be named for sure. This TCR derives from a human donor in a cohort sampled during active COVID-19. The CDR3 sequence is CASSPTVAYEQYF. The DNA sequence is as follows: TGTGCCAGCAGCCCCACGGTTGCCTACGAGCAGTACTTC.